These T cell receptor beta chains were read from a single sample in a study of T-cell reconstitution after alpha-beta-depleted transplantation in children. Using its own MiXCR run on the PCR reads, TCRdb lists one record per CDR3 protein. The sample comprises around 670,000 distinct CDR3 sequences, around 12% of which are singletons, and around 0.79% rests with the top ten. This sample comprised PBMCs, obtained before TCRalphabeta/CD19-depleted stem cell transplant. The origin of the receptors is a girl between 2 and 10 years old with congenital amegakaryocytic thrombocytopenia, due to receive a stem cell transplant. CDR3s include the opening cysteine and the closing phenylalanine or tryptophan. D genes are given only for firm matches. Clone size is given for some rows only: seen once, a few or many times, or a class if the clone is expanded.

TRBJ2-3,many,TRBV5-1,TRBD2,TGCGCCAGCAGCTCGGACCTTCTAGCGGACTTCACAGATACGCAGTATTTT,CASSSDLLADFTDTQYF
TRBJ2-7,NA,TRBV12-3/TRBV12-4,NA,TGTGCCAGCAGTTTAAATTTCGAGCAGTACTTC,CASSLNFEQYF
TRBJ2-1,few,TRBV24-1,NA,TGTGCCACCAGTGATTTGGGCCGAGAGCAGTTCTTC,CATSDLGREQFF
TRBJ2-2,many,TRBV5-1,TRBD2,TGTGCCAGCAGCTTAACTAGCGGGAACACCGGGGAGCTGTTTTTT,CASSLTSGNTGELFF
TRBJ2-5,few,TRBV20-1,TRBD2,TGCAGTGCTAGAGATCGGGGACTAGCGGCGCAAGAGACCCAGTACTTC,CSARDRGLAAQETQYF
TRBJ2-3,NA,TRBV7-8,NA,TGTGCCAGCAGCCCGGCTAGTACGCCACGCAAATCGCATTTT,CASSPASTPRKSHF
TRBJ1-5,many,TRBV20-1,NA,TGCAGTGCTAGACTAGGGCCAGGTGGAGGTCAGCCCCAGCATTTT,CSARLGPGGGQPQHF
TRBJ2-3,many,TRBV5-1,NA,TGCGCCAGCAGCTTGAACAGCTTCGGAACAGATACGCAGTATTTT,CASSLNSFGTDTQYF
TRBJ2-3,many,TRBV12-3/TRBV12-4,NA,TGTGCCAGCAGCCAAACTAGACGCCGGAGCACAGATACGCAGTATTTT,CASSQTRRRSTDTQYF
TRBJ2-5,many,TRBV10-3,TRBD1,TGTGCCATCAGTGCAGGGACAGGGCCAGTCGGAGAGACCCAGTACTTC,CAISAGTGPVGETQYF
TRBJ2-2,many,TRBV6-5,NA,TGTGCCAGCAGTTACTCGAGCAGGGCTTACACCGGGGAGCTGTTTTTT,CASSYSSRAYTGELFF
TRBJ1-5,many,TRBV28,TRBD1,TGTGCCAGCAGAACCTCCGGGACAGGCAATCAGCCCCAGCATTTT,CASRTSGTGNQPQHF
TRBJ1-5,NA,TRBV12-3/TRBV12-4,TRBD1,TGTGCCAGCAGTCTCCGACAGGGACCGTATAGCAATCAGCCCCAGCATTTT,CASSLRQGPYSNQPQHF
TRBJ2-7,few,TRBV29-1,TRBD1,TGCAGCGCTAATTCGGAGAGACAGGGGGCGTCGGCCGAGCAGTACTTC,CSANSERQGASAEQYF
TRBJ1-4,few,TRBV30,NA,TGTGCCTGGAGTGAAATACGGGGAGGTGAAAAACTGTTTTTT,CAWSEIRGGEKLFF
TRBJ2-7,NA,TRBV12-3/TRBV12-4,NA,TGTGCCAGCAGTTTATACCAGGGAATTCGCAACGAGCAGTACTTC,CASSLYQGIRNEQYF
TRBJ2-5,NA,TRBV27,TRBD1,TGTGCCAGCAGGAGATTGCTAGGGGGACAGGGGGAAGAGACCCAGTACTTC,CASRRLLGGQGEETQYF
TRBJ2-2,many,TRBV20-1,NA,TGCAGTGCTAGAGAGGGGATAGTCCGGACCGGGGAGCTGTTTTTT,CSAREGIVRTGELFF
TRBJ1-2,few,TRBV30,NA,TGTGCCTGGAGTGTAGACAATAACTATGGCTACACCTTC,CAWSVDNNYGYTF
TRBJ2-3,few,TRBV7-6,NA,TGTGCCAGCAGCCAGGGGAAATGGCGGAGTAGCACAGATACGCAGTATTTT,CASSQGKWRSSTDTQYF
TRBJ1-4,few,TRBV7-8,NA,TGTGCCAGCAGCGCGGAACAGGGAGTTTGGGCAACTAATGAAAAACTGTTTTTT,CASSAEQGVWATNEKLFF
TRBJ2-3,many,TRBV5-1,NA,TGCGCCAGCAGCTTGGAAGGGTTTTCAGATACGCAGTATTTT,CASSLEGFSDTQYF
TRBJ2-7,many,TRBV4-2,NA,TGTGCCAGCAGCCAAGAGACTTTTCTCTACGAGCAGTACTTC,CASSQETFLYEQYF
TRBJ1-5,few,TRBV20-1,NA,TGCAGTGCTAGTTACCTCACCAATCAGCCCCAGCATTTT,CSASYLTNQPQHF
TRBJ2-7,NA,TRBV20-1,NA,TGCAGTGCTAGACCCTTGAGCGTGTACGAGCAGTACTTC,CSARPLSVYEQYF
TRBJ2-5,few,TRBV12-3/TRBV12-4,NA,TGTGCCAGCAGTTTAGAGGGGAAGGGGACCCAGTACTTC,CASSLEGKGTQYF
TRBJ2-2,many,TRBV18,TRBD1,TGTGCCAGCTCACCAGGACAGGCCGTAGCCGGGGAGCTGTTTTTT,CASSPGQAVAGELFF
TRBJ2-1,many,TRBV7-9,NA,TGTGCCAGCAGCCCACAACTAGCTGCCAGTTCCTACAATGAGCAGTTCTTC,CASSPQLAASSYNEQFF
TRBJ2-3,many,TRBV12-3/TRBV12-4,NA,TGTGCCAGCAGTACCCCGATCTTGGGGGAGCCGGCAGATACGCAGTATTTT,CASSTPILGEPADTQYF
TRBJ2-1,few,TRBV27,NA,TGTGCCAGCGGAGTAGCTTACAATGAGCAGTTCTTC,CASGVAYNEQFF
TRBJ2-3,NA,TRBV7-3,NA,TGTGCCAGCAGCTCCACCGGGGCGGATACGCAGTATTTT,CASSSTGADTQYF
TRBJ2-7,many,TRBV5-1,NA,TGCGCCAGCAGCTTGGCCGGGCTTGATCCCTACGAGCAGTACTTC,CASSLAGLDPYEQYF
TRBJ2-4,NA,TRBV5-1,NA,TGCGCCAGCAGCTTGGGGCAGGGGAGGAACATTCAGTACTTC,CASSLGQGRNIQYF
TRBJ2-1,many,TRBV12-3/TRBV12-4,NA,TGTGCCAGCAGCCCCGTGGAGGGAGCTGAGCAGTTCTTC,CASSPVEGAEQFF
TRBJ2-1,many,TRBV20-1,NA,TGCAGTGCTAGATCTGGTCTAGCGTATCTCTACAATGAGCAGTTCTTC,CSARSGLAYLYNEQFF
TRBJ2-5,many,TRBV5-1,NA,TGCGCCAGCAGCTCACCGGGACTTGTGGAGACCCAGTACTTC,CASSSPGLVETQYF
TRBJ2-1,many,TRBV29-1,NA,TGCAGCGTTGTGGCGTCTCCTGGAATCTACAATGAGCAGTTCTTC,CSVVASPGIYNEQFF
TRBJ1-6,few,TRBV15,NA,TGTGCCACCAGCTCTAGTTATGGCAGGTCTATTGACTCACCCCTCCACTTT,CATSSSYGRSIDSPLHF
TRBJ2-3,few,TRBV27,NA,TGTGCCAGCAGCCCAACCTCGGGACCGGGTAGGACAGATACGCAGTATTTT,CASSPTSGPGRTDTQYF
TRBJ2-5,many,TRBV20-1,NA,TGCAGTGCTACGGACTATGGGGAAGAGACCCAGTACTTC,CSATDYGEETQYF